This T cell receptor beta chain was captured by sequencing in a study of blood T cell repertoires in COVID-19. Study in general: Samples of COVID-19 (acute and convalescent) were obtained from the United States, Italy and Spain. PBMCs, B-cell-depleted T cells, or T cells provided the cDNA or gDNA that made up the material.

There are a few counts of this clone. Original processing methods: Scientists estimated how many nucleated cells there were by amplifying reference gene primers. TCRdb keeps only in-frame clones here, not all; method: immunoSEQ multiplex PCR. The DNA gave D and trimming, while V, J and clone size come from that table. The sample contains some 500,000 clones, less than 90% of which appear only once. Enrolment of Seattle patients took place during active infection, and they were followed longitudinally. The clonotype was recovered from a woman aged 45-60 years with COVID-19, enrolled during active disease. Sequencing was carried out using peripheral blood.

Written as DNA, the CDR3 is TGTGCCAGCAGAGAGGGACAGCAACCCGGGGGGCAGTACTTC. Its translation is CASREGQQPGGQYF. The gene calls are TRBV2 and TRBJ2-7; D may be TRBD1 (7 bases). This CDR3 is 14 amino acids long. V was trimmed by 6 bases and J by 9 bases, leaving 21 bases between them. Germline lookup yields CDR1 SNHLY and CDR2 FYNNEI.